Shown below are 21 T cell receptor beta chains from a single sample sequenced in a study of T cells after yellow fever vaccination. TCRdb fed the 5' RACE reads into MiXCR, producing one record per CDR3 protein. The profile shows 65,000 to 70,000 distinct CDR3 sequences, 5.5% to 7.5% of them singletons. The starting material was CD4+ T cells sorted from PBMCs, obtained less than 16 days after the first yellow fever vaccination. These receptors were collected from a man between 18 and 35 years old who received the YFV17D yellow fever vaccine.

This clonotype appeared many times. The chain is built from TRBV7-9 and TRBJ2-7; no firm D call. Germline V gene data show CDR1 as SEHNR and CDR2 as FQNEAQ (reference sequence). The CDR3 has 15 amino acids. V gave up 5 bases and J gave up 0 bases, with 14 bases separating them. The CDR3 DNA reads as TGTGCCAGCAGCCCGGTTCAGAGAAGCTCCTACGAGCAGTACGTC. Translation: CASSPVQRSSYEQYV.

This clonotype was seen at least ten times. This chain joins TRBV19 and TRBJ2-5; 8 nucleotides line up with TRBD1. From germline, CDR1 is LNHDA and CDR2 SQIVND (reference sequence). The CDR3 loop spans 12 amino acids. V shed 6 bases, J shed 4 bases, and the junction held 1 base outside the gene matches. For the CDR3, the DNA is TGTGCCAGTAGAGGACAGGGAGAGACCCAGTACTTC. Translated: CASRGQGETQYF.

This clonotype has a count of ten or more. The rearrangement links TRBV7-9 to TRBJ1-6; D gene unclear. Per the germline V gene, CDR1 is SEHNR and CDR2 is FQNEAQ (reference sequence). The CDR3 has 15 amino acids. Trimming removed 4 bases at V and 0 bases at J, with 7 bases between. CDR3: CASSYQSSYNSPLHF. DNA of the CDR3: TGTGCCAGCAGCTATCAGAGCTCCTATAATTCACCCCTCCACTTT.

This clonotype was detected a few times. The chain has TRBV10-3 and TRBJ1-1; 7 positions match TRBD1. With 6 bases clipped from V and 1 base from J, the junction kept 2 bases outside the gene matches. Germline V gene data show CDR1 as ENHRY and CDR2 as SYGVKD. The CDR3 runs to 13 residues. This CDR3 is CAISRDRNTEAFF. Here the CDR3 DNA reads TGTGCCATCAGCAGGGACAGGAACACTGAAGCTTTCTTT.

This clonotype came up many times. V and J are TRBV6-5 and TRBJ2-7, with 8 bases fitting TRBD2. V shed 2 bases and J 2 bases; nucleotides not matched to a gene: 11. The CDR3 is 17 amino acids. Per germline, CDR1 MNHEY and CDR2 SVGAGI. CDR3 sequence (DNA): TGTGCCAGCAGTTACACCGCAGCGGGGGTAAGAACCTACGAGCAGTACTTC. Amino acid sequence: CASSYTAAGVRTYEQYF.

This clonotype was counted at least ten times. CDR3 region: CASRPGGTNYGYTF. The CDR3 region has the DNA TGTGCCAGCAGGCCCGGGGGGACTAACTATGGCTACACCTTC. The chain couples TRBV12-3 or TRBV12-4 to TRBJ1-2; possibly TRBD1 for D (5 bases). V gave up 6 bases and J gave up 0 bases, with 11 bases separating them. There are 14 residues in the CDR3.

The table lists this clonotype with many counts. The chain couples TRBV5-1 to TRBJ1-5; a weak D match, TRBD1 (5 bases). This CDR3 spans 15 amino acids. V gave up 1 base and J gave up 1 base, with 9 bases separating them. Germline V gene data show CDR1 as SGHRS and CDR2 as YFSETQ. DNA of the CDR3: TGCGCCAGCAGCTTGCAGGGCGGGAGCAATCAGCCCCAGCATTTT. Its protein product is CASSLQGGSNQPQHF. The variable domain in full, completed from reference TRBV5-1 and TRBJ1-5, reads KAGVTQTPRYLIKTRGQQVTLSCSPISGHRSVSWYQQTPGQGLQFLFEYFSETQRNKGNFPGRFSGRQFSNSRSEMNVSTLELGDSALYLCASSLQGGSNQPQHFGDGTRLSIL.

This clonotype was recorded at least ten times. This chain links TRBV6-5 with TRBJ1-6, with D uncertain. Germline loops: CDR1 MNHEY, CDR2 SVGAGI. The V end lost 1 base, the J end lost 10 bases, and 14 bases lay between the germline ends. CDR3 length: 15 amino acids. In nucleotides, the CDR3 is TGTGCCAGCAGTTACTTTGGGGAATTAGGATCACCCCTCCACTTT. Translating it yields CASSYFGELGSPLHF.

With respect to this clonotype: A much larger clone sits a single nucleotide away, making a read error possible. The CDR3 nucleotides are TGCAGTGCTAGGTACTCAACCCGGGGAGAGTCCCAGTACTTC. Translating it yields CSARYSTRGESQYF. The chain is built from TRBV20-1 and TRBJ2-5, with a tentative D call TRBD2 (5 bases). The length of the CDR3 is 14 residues. In germline, CDR1 is DFQATT, CDR2 SNEGSKA (reference sequence).

This clonotype was picked up many times. The chain has TRBV5-1 and TRBJ1-2; D remains unclear. There are 14 residues in the CDR3. Germline V CDR1 and CDR2: SGHRS, YFSETQ. V was pared by 2 bases and J by 0 bases, with 8 bases between. The CDR3 loop is CASSFPGSNYGYTF. The CDR3 coding sequence is TGCGCCAGCAGCTTTCCAGGCTCTAACTATGGCTACACCTTC.

In its sample, this clonotype ranks as medium-sized (0.01 to 0.1%). The gene calls are TRBV5-1 and TRBJ2-3; perhaps D is TRBD1 or TRBD2 (6 bases each). This CDR3 is built from 15 residues. The germline V and J ends were trimmed by 1 base and 5 bases, with 14 bases remaining between them. CDR1 is SGHRS and CDR2 is YFSETQ in the germline V gene. In DNA, the CDR3 is TGCGCCAGCAGCTTGATGGGGGGCCGGGGAGATACGCAGTATTTT. It specifies CASSLMGGRGDTQYF.

This clonotype has a handful of counts. The V gene is TRBV20-1, the J gene TRBJ2-1; possible D gene TRBD2, 7 bases. Per the germline V gene, CDR1 is DFQATT and CDR2 is SNEGSKA (reference sequence). Trimming removed 6 bases at V and 0 bases at J, with 21 bases between. The CDR3 contains 17 residues. The CDR3 coding sequence is TGCAGTGCCCCGCCCCCGGGAGGACAGAGCTCCTACAATGAGCAGTTCTTC. As protein: CSAPPPGGQSSYNEQFF.

The table lists this clonotype with many counts. V is TRBV13 and J is TRBJ2-7, with TRBD2 matching over 7 bases. CDR3 length: 15 amino acids. From germline, CDR1 is PRHDT and CDR2 FYEKMQ (reference sequence). V shed 3 bases, J shed 7 bases, and the junction held 12 bases outside the gene matches. For the CDR3, the DNA is TGTGCCAGCAGCTTGAAGGGCCCGCGGGGGAGAGAGCAGTACTTC. This gives the protein CASSLKGPRGREQYF. Together with reference TRBV13 and TRBJ2-7, the CDR3 gives the full variable domain: AAGVIQSPRHLIKEKRETATLKCYPIPRHDTVYWYQQGPGQDPQFLISFYEKMQSDKGSIPDRFSAQQFSDYHSELNMSSLELGDSALYFCASSLKGPRGREQYFGPGTRLTVT.

This clonotype was picked up many times. The chain joins TRBV20-1 to TRBJ2-3; D is unresolved. Germline CDR1 and CDR2: DFQATT and SNEGSKA (reference sequence). The length of the CDR3 is 14 residues. V was cut by 1 base and J by 2 bases, with 10 bases left in between. CDR3 coding DNA: TGCAGTGCTAGAGGTGTAAGGGCCACAGATACGCAGTATTTT. Translated, it gives CSARGVRATDTQYF.

This clonotype was observed many times. V and J are TRBV6-2 or TRBV6-3 and TRBJ2-2; either TRBD1 or TRBD2 may supply D (6 bases each). Germline V gives CDR1 MNHEY, CDR2 SVGEGT. The CDR3 has 15 residues. V lost 7 bases, J lost 4 bases, and 16 bases lay in between. CDR3 sequence: CASKGGMRSTGELFF. DNA for the CDR3: TGTGCCAGCAAGGGGGGCATGAGGAGCACCGGGGAGCTGTTTTTT.

This clonotype showed up just a few times. V usage is TRBV5-4 and J usage is TRBJ2-2; perhaps TRBD1 as D (6 bases). Trimming cost V 4 bases and J 4 bases, with 17 bases left between them. The germline gives CDR1 SGHNT, CDR2 YYREEE (reference sequence). This CDR3 is 16 amino acids long. The DNA of the CDR3 is TGTGCCAGCAGCCAGCCAGGGGCTGGGCCCACCGGGGAGCTGTTTTTT. Protein product: CASSQPGAGPTGELFF.

The gene calls are TRBV5-6 and TRBJ1-1, with D maybe TRBD1 (6 bases). Trimming took off 3 bases at V and 0 bases at J, with 15 bases between the two ends. The CDR3 is 16 residues long. Germline values: CDR1 SGHDT, CDR2 YYEEEE. DNA of the CDR3: TGTGCCAGCAGCTACGGTGATGGACAGCTGAACACTGAAGCTTTCTTT. It translates to CASSYGDGQLNTEAFF.

In this sample, this clonotype turned up many times. The chain uses TRBV6-2 or TRBV6-3 and TRBJ1-6; 8 nucleotides agree with TRBD1. After removal of 6 bases from V and 6 bases from J, the junction contained 4 bases not matched to a gene. Germline V gene data show CDR1 as MNHEY and CDR2 as SVGEGT. The CDR3 loop spans 14 amino acids. CDR3 protein: CASSPGGSNSPLHF. In DNA form, the CDR3 reads TGTGCCAGCAGCCCAGGGGGCAGTAATTCACCCCTCCACTTT.

This clonotype was counted many times. V gene TRBV5-1 combines with J gene TRBJ2-1, with a weak D call TRBD1 (6 bases). The V and J ends lost 4 bases and 6 bases respectively, with 17 bases between them. The CDR3 has 15 residues. Germline CDR1 is SGHRS and CDR2 is YFSETQ. The CDR3 loop is CASSSRGQLGNEQFF. In nucleotides, the CDR3 is TGCGCCAGCAGCAGCAGGGGCCAACTCGGCAATGAGCAGTTCTTC.

This clonotype was seen many times. This chain links TRBV20-1 with TRBJ1-2, with 8 bases aligning to TRBD1. Germline-derived CDR1 and CDR2 are DFQATT and SNEGSKA (reference sequence). Germline trimming cut 4 bases from V and 8 bases from J; bases unmatched to any gene: 9. The CDR3 consists of 13 residues. The CDR3 region is CSAIEQGAKGYTF. The CDR3 nucleotides read TGCAGTGCTATCGAGCAGGGGGCGAAGGGCTACACCTTC.

This clonotype was seen ten or more times. The genes are TRBV4-1 and TRBJ2-5, with 9 bases matching TRBD1. With V trimmed by 5 bases and J by 2 bases, 15 bases remained unmatched. CDR3 size: 18 residues. Germline lookup yields CDR1 MGHRA and CDR2 YSYEKL. CDR3 coding DNA: TGCGCCAGCAGCGCCCACCCGCCGGGGACAGGGAGACAAGAGACCCAGTACTTC. Translating it yields CASSAHPPGTGRQETQYF.